A selection of T cell receptor beta chains follows, all from one sample in a study of blood T cells in healthy people across ages. TCRdb re-called the 5' RACE reads through MiXCR, storing one row per CDR3 protein. The data show fewer than 650,000 distinct CDR3 sequences, approximately 26% seen once. These data also formed part of another study, on T cells of mothers and their children.

The sample taken for sequencing was blood. These receptors all come from a boy between 2 and 15 years old in good health. CDR3s include the opening cysteine and the closing phenylalanine or tryptophan. The D gene is left open where the match is weak. Rows give clone size only sometimes, using once, few, many, or a class for an expanded clone.

- | TRBD1 | TRBJ2-7 | TRBV9 | TGTGCCAGCAGCGTGGGGACAGGGGGGGTATACGAGCAGTACTTC | CASSVGTGGVYEQYF
- | - | TRBJ1-4 | TRBV2 | TGTGCCAGCAGTGGAGGGACAACTAATGAAAAACTGTTTTTT | CASSGGTTNEKLFF
- | - | TRBJ2-5 | TRBV29-1 | TGCAGCGTTGAGGGGACCCAGTACTTC | CSVEGTQYF
few | - | TRBJ1-2 | TRBV6-5 | TGTGCCAGCAGCCACGGCAGCCTTGCTAACTATGGCTACACCTTC | CASSHGSLANYGYTF
few | TRBD2 | TRBJ2-5 | TRBV11-2 | TGTGCCAGCAGCGGACTAGCGGGAGGGCGGGAGACCCAGTACTTC | CASSGLAGGRETQYF
- | TRBD2 | TRBJ2-3 | TRBV2 | TGTGCCAGCAGTGTAGCGGGAGGAAATACGCAGTATTTT | CASSVAGGNTQYF
- | TRBD2 | TRBJ2-3 | TRBV11-2 | TGTGCCAGCAGTGCCGGGACTAGCGGCACAGATACGCAGTATTTT | CASSAGTSGTDTQYF
few | - | TRBJ2-1 | TRBV7-9 | TGTGCCAGCAGCCCTAGCGCGAGGGCAGGCAATGAGCAGTTCTTC | CASSPSARAGNEQFF
few | TRBD2 | TRBJ2-7 | TRBV7-9 | TGTGCCAGCAGCCCAACCGTTGCTAGCGGGAGAGCCTACGAGCAGTACTTC | CASSPTVASGRAYEQYF
few | - | TRBJ2-2 | TRBV15 | TGTGCCACCAGCAGAGTCCGGCGGCTAACCACCGGGGAGCTGTTTTTT | CATSRVRRLTTGELFF
- | - | TRBJ1-2 | TRBV9 | TGTGCCAGCAGCCCCGAGGGCAGGCCGAGCGGCTATGGCTACACCTTC | CASSPEGRPSGYGYTF
many | - | TRBJ2-7 | TRBV2 | TGTGCCAGCAGTCAAGGGGGGAGGGCCTACGAGCAGTACTTC | CASSQGGRAYEQYF
few | - | TRBJ2-1 | TRBV2 | TGTGCCAGCAGGGAATCCCCGGACTACAACAATGAGCAGTTCTTC | CASRESPDYNNEQFF
- | - | TRBJ2-7 | TRBV9 | TGTGCCAGCAGCAAGGCAGGGGTCTCCTACGAGCAGTACTTC | CASSKAGVSYEQYF
- | - | TRBJ2-3 | TRBV27 | TGTGCCAGCAGTTTTAACAGGAACACAGATACGCAGTATTTT | CASSFNRNTDTQYF
- | - | TRBJ1-3 | TRBV29-1 | TGCAGCGTTGAGTCGGGCCCTCGCATCAATTTT | CSVESGPRINF
- | - | TRBJ2-3 | TRBV12-3/TRBV12-4 | TGTGCCAGCAGTTTAGTTGTCAGGATAGATACGCAGTATTTT | CASSLVVRIDTQYF
- | - | TRBJ2-7 | TRBV12-3/TRBV12-4 | TGTGCCAGCAGTGTGACTACTCCCTACGAGCAGTACTTC | CASSVTTPYEQYF
- | - | TRBJ1-6 | TRBV10-1 | TGCGCCAGCCAACAGGGCAGAAATTCACCCCTCCACTTT | CASQQGRNSPLHF
- | - | TRBJ1-2 | TRBV28 | TGTGCCAGCAGTTCACAGGGTTTTGGCTACACCTTC | CASSSQGFGYTF
- | TRBD1 | TRBJ2-1 | TRBV3-1 | TGTGCCAGCAGCCCAGGGGGCCTTGAGCAGTTCTTC | CASSPGGLEQFF
- | - | TRBJ2-3 | TRBV2 | TGTGCCAGCAGACTCACTAGTATCGATACGCAGTATTTT | CASRLTSIDTQYF
few | TRBD2 | TRBJ2-5 | TRBV20-1 | TGCAGTGCTAGAGACTCTAGCGGGAGGGAGACCCAGTACTTC | CSARDSSGRETQYF
- | - | TRBJ2-4 | TRBV20-1 | TGCAGCCCCTACGGTCTCCAAGCCAAAAACATTCAGTACTTC | CSPYGLQAKNIQYF
few | TRBD2 | TRBJ2-5 | TRBV10-3 | TGTGCCATCAGCGAAGGACTAGCGGGAAGGGAGACCCAGTACTTC | CAISEGLAGRETQYF
- | - | TRBJ2-5 | TRBV19 | TGTGCCAGTCGAAGCGCGCAAGAGACCCAGTACTTC | CASRSAQETQYF
- | - | TRBJ2-1 | TRBV6-5 | TGTGCCAGCGGCCTCGGGTCCTCCTACAATGAGCAGTTCTTC | CASGLGSSYNEQFF
once | TRBD2 | TRBJ2-5 | TRBV7-3 | TGTGCCAGCAGCTTATCCGGACTAGCGGGGGGCCAAGAGACCCAGTACTTC | CASSLSGLAGGQETQYF
many | - | TRBJ2-5 | TRBV7-8 | TGTGCCAGCAGCCCATTGTCCGGGGAGACCCAGTACTTC | CASSPLSGETQYF
few | TRBD2 | TRBJ2-7 | TRBV6-6 | TGTGCCAGCAGCCGGACTAGCGGGAGCGCAGGCGAGCAGTACTTC | CASSRTSGSAGEQYF